This entry concerns a single TCR beta chain. Antigen unknown. This sample also contains other DNA sequences that code for the same CDR3. This entry is derived from a study of shared clonotypes between healthy human individuals. The assay was carried out at the deep level. The repertoire was sequenced with immunoSEQ multiplex PCR; TCRdb's copy has only in-frame clones and lacks some. The data contain about 330,000 clones, roughly 84% of them singletons. Study outcomes and limitations: Compared with memory subsets, naive subsets generally had larger estimated richness. Having only a few donors restricted how much genetic and exposure-history diversity was captured.

Recent acute infections and vaccinations were absent in the healthy HIV-negative adult donors. The source is a young man in good health. Sequencing input: memory CD8+ T cells sorted from blood. The subset here: CD45RO+ cells pooled with CCR7-negative TemRA cells.

The CDR3 region is CASSVGGGTYEQYF. DNA for the CDR3: TGTGCCAGCAGCGTAGGGGGCGGGACCTACGAGCAGTACTTC. The chain joins TRBV9 to TRBJ2-7; D is perhaps TRBD2 (6 bases). This CDR3 spans 14 amino acids. CDR1 and CDR2 (germline): SGDLS, YYNGEE. The V gene lost 0 bases and the J gene lost 2 bases, with 9 bases spanning the gap.